The 10 T cell receptor beta chains below come from one sample, sequenced in a study of cytomegalovirus exposure and HLA in healthy donors. 13 Jbeta primers and 60 Vbeta primers were used for the PCR. TCRdb's table, derived via immunoSEQ multiplex PCR, lists solely in-frame clones and lacks some. The sample holds 57,000 or so clones; around three quarters are singletons and the top ten take approximately 19%. The specimen was PBMCs. These receptors were taken from a woman aged 55-69 years in good health and CMV-seropositive.

This clone was seen only a few times. V and J are TRBV11-2 and TRBJ2-5; D not resolved. The CDR3 spans 16 residues. Germline loops: CDR1 SGHAT, CDR2 FQNNGV. Trimming took 1 base from V and 5 from J, leaving 17 bases between them. The CDR3 region is CASSLVQSQWWETQYF. The CDR3 coding sequence is TGTGCCAGCAGCTTAGTACAGTCGCAGTGGTGGGAGACCCAGTACTTC.

The V and J genes are TRBV9 and TRBJ1-4, with D maybe TRBD1 (6 bases). V was cut by 3 bases and J by 4 bases, with 10 bases left in between. Per the germline V gene, CDR1 is SGDLS and CDR2 is YYNGEE. The CDR3 is 14 residues long. This CDR3 is CASSATGYNEKLFF. CDR3 DNA sequence: TGTGCCAGCAGCGCGACAGGCTATAATGAAAAACTGTTTTTT.

In this sample, this clone turned up once. CDR3 loop: CSVPDPDREYGYTF. As DNA, the CDR3 is TGCAGCGTTCCAGACCCCGACAGGGAGTATGGCTACACCTTC. The V and J genes are TRBV29-1 and TRBJ1-2; 7 positions agree with TRBD1. The germline V gene encodes CDR1 SQVTM and CDR2 ANQGSEA. Trimming took 5 bases from V and 5 from J; bases not matched to a gene: 11. The CDR3 has 14 amino acids.

This clone appeared a few times. The chain recombines TRBV29-1 with TRBJ1-1; TRBD1 is a possible D gene (6 bases). The germline V gene encodes CDR1 SQVTM and CDR2 ANQGSEA. The CDR3 spans 14 residues. V lost 6 bases, J lost 0 bases, and 14 bases lay in between. The chain's CDR3 is CSVTAGGMNTEAFF. CDR3 nucleotide sequence: TGCAGCGTGACCGCGGGGGGCATGAACACTGAAGCTTTCTTT.

V is TRBV11-3 and J is TRBJ2-5; TRBD2 matches 7 bases. Trimming cost V 3 bases and J 9 bases; bases outside gene matches: 7. The CDR3 loop spans 13 amino acids. Germline CDR1 SGHNT, CDR2 YENEEA. The CDR3 DNA sequence: TGTGCCAGCAGCTTTGGCCGGGCGGGGGCCCAGTACTTC. It yields the protein CASSFGRAGAQYF.

This rearrangement joins TRBV4-3 to TRBJ2-3; TRBD2 matches 10 bases. V trimming: 0 bases; J trimming: 2 bases; junction bases outside the gene matches: 11. Germline loops: CDR1 LGHNA, CDR2 YSLEER. The CDR3 is 19 residues long. Written as DNA, the CDR3 is TGCGCCAGCAGCCAAGATCGGGTTAGCGGGGGGCTTAACACAGATACGCAGTATTTT. Residues: CASSQDRVSGGLNTDTQYF.

The V and J genes are TRBV5-1 and TRBJ2-5; tentative D call: TRBD1 (5 bases). The germline V gene has CDR1 SGHRS and CDR2 YFSETQ. V was clipped by 3 bases and J by 4 bases, with 16 bases between them. The length of the CDR3 is 15 residues. The CDR3 protein is CASSWNGIQGETQYF. As DNA, the CDR3 is TGCGCCAGCAGCTGGAACGGAATTCAGGGAGAGACCCAGTACTTC.

V and J are TRBV5-1 and TRBJ2-7; possible D gene TRBD2, 6 bases. Germline CDR1 is SGHRS and CDR2 is YFSETQ. V lost 0 bases, J lost 8 bases, and 12 bases lay in between. The CDR3 sequence is 13 residues long. CDR3 sequence (DNA): TGCGCCAGCAGCTTGGAGGAGGGGATGAAGCAGTACTTC. It translates to CASSLEEGMKQYF.

The chain couples TRBV18 to TRBJ1-2; 10 nucleotides agree with TRBD1. This CDR3 has 18 amino acids. The J segment lost 2 bases and the V segment lost 4 bases, leaving 13 bases of the junction unmatched. The germline V gene encodes CDR1 KGHSH and CDR2 LQKENI. The CDR3 protein is CASSRLGTGVRRNYGYTF. In nucleotides, the CDR3 is TGTGCCAGCTCACGGCTAGGGACAGGGGTAAGGAGGAACTATGGCTACACCTTC.

The chain couples TRBV7-9 to TRBJ2-7; TRBD1 agrees at 8 bases. Germline lookup yields CDR1 SEHNR and CDR2 FQNEAQ (reference sequence). J gave up 0 bases and V 5 bases, and 9 bases lay outside the gene matches. The CDR3 runs to 16 residues. The CDR3 loop reads CASSPLWTGSSYEQYF. DNA for the CDR3: TGTGCCAGCAGCCCCCTCTGGACAGGGAGCTCCTACGAGCAGTACTTC.